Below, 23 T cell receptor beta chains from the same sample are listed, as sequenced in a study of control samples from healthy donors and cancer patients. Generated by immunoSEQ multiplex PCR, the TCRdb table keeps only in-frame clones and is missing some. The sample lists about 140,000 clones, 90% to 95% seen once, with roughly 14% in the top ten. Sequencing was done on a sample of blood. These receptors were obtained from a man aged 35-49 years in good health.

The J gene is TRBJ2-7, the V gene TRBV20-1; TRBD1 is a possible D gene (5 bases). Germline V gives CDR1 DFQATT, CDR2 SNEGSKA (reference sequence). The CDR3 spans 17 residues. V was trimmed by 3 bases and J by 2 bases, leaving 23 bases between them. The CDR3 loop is CSASSTPGLNRPYEQYF. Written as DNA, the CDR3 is TGCAGTGCTAGTAGTACTCCTGGTCTCAACAGGCCCTACGAGCAGTACTTC.

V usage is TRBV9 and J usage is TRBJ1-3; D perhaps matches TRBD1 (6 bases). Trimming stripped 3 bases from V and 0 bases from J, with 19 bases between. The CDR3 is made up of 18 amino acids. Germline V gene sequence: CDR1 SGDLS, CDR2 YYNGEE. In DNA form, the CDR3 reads TGTGCCAGCAGCGCAATACCCAAACCGGACAGCTCTGGAAACACCATATATTTT. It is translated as CASSAIPKPDSSGNTIYF.

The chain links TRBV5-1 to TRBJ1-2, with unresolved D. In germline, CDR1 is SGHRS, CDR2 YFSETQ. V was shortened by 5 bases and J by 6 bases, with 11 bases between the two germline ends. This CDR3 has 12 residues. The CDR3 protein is CASREVGDGYTF. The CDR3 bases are TGCGCCAGCAGAGAAGTCGGGGATGGCTACACCTTC.

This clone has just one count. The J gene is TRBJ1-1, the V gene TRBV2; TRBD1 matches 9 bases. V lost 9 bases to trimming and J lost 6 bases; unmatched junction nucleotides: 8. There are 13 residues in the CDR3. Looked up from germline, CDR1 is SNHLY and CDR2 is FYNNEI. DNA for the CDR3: TGTGCCAGTACGTTACAGGGGGCATCTGAAGCTTTCTTT. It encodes CASTLQGASEAFF.

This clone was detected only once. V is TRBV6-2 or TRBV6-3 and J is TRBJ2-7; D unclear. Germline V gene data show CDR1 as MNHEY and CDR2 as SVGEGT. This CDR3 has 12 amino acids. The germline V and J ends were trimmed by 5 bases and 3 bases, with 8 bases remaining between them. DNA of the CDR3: TGTGCCAGCAGTGGGATGAGCTACGAGCAGTACTTC. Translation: CASSGMSYEQYF.

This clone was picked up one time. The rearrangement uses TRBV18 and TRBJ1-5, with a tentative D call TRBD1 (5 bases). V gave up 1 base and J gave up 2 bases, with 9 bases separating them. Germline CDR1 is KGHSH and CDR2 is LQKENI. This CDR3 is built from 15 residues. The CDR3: CASSPQGTGNQPQHF. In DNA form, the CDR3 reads TGTGCCAGCTCACCACAGGGGACTGGCAATCAGCCCCAGCATTTT.

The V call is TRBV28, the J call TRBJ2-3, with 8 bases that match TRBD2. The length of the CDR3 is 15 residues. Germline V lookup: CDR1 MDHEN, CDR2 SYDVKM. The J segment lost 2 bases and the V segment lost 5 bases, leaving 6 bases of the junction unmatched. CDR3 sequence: CASSRISGATDTQYF. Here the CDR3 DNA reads TGTGCCAGCAGTCGGATTAGCGGGGCCACAGATACGCAGTATTTT.

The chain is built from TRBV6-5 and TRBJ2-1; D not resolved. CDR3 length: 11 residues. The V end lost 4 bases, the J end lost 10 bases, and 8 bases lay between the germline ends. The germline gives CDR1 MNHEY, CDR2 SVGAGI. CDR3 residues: CASSSTSEQFF. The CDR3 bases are TGTGCCAGCAGTTCGACCTCGGAGCAGTTCTTC.

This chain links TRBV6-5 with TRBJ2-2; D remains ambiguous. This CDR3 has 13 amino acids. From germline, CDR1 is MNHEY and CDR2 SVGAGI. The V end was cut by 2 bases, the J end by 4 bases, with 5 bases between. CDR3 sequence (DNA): TGTGCCAGCAGTTACCGGTCCACCGGGGAGCTGTTTTTT. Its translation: CASSYRSTGELFF.

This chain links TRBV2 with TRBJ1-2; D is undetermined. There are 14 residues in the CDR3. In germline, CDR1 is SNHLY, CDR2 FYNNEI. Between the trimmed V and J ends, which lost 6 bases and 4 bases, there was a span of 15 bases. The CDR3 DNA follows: TGTGCCAGCAGCCCCTGGGAAGGCCTCTATGGCTACACCTTC. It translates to CASSPWEGLYGYTF.

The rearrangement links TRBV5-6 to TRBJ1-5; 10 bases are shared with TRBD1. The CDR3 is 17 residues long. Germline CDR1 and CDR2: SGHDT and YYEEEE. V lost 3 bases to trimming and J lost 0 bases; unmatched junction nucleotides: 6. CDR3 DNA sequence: TGTGCCAGCAGCTGGGGGACAGGGGAGTATAGCAATCAGCCCCAGCATTTT. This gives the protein CASSWGTGEYSNQPQHF.

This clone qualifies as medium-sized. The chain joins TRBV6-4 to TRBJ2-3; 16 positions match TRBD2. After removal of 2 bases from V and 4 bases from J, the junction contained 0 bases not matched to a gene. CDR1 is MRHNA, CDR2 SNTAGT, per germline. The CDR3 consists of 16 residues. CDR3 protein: CASSDGTSGGADTQYF. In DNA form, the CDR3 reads TGTGCCAGCAGTGACGGGACTAGCGGGGGGGCAGATACGCAGTATTTT.

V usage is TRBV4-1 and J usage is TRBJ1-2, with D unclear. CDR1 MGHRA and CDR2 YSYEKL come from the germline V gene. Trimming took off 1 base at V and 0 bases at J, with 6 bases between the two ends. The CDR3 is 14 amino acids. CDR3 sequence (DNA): TGCGCCAGCAGCCAAGGCAATTCTAACTATGGCTACACCTTC. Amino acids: CASSQGNSNYGYTF.

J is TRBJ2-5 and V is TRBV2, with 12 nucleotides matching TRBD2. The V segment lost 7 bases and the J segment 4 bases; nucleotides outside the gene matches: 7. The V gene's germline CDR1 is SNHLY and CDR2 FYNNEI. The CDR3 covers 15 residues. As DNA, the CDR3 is TGTGCCAGCATTCCGACTAGCGGGGGCGGAGAGACCCAGTACTTC. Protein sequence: CASIPTSGGGETQYF.

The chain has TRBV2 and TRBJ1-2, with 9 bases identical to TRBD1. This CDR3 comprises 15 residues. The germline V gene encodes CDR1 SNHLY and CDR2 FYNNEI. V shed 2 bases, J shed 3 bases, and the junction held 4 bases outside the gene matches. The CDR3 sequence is CASSERGQGDYGYTF. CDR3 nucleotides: TGTGCCAGCAGTGAAAGGGGACAGGGTGACTATGGCTACACCTTC.

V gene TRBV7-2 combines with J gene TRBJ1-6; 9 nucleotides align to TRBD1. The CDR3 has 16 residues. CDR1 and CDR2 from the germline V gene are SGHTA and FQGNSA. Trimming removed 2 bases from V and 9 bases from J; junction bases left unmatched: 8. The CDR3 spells CASSLISGTGFSPLHF. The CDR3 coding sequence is TGTGCCAGCAGCTTAATTTCCGGGACAGGGTTTTCACCCCTCCACTTT.

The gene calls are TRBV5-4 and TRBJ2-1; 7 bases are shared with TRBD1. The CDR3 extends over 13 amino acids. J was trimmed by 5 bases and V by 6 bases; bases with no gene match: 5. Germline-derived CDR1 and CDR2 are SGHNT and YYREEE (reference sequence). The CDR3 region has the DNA TGTGCCAGCAATAGACAGGGAGACAATGAGCAGTTCTTC. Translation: CASNRQGDNEQFF.

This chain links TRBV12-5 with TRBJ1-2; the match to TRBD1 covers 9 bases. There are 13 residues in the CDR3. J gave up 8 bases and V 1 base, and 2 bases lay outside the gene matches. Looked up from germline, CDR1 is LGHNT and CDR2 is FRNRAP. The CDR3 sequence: CASGLGTGAGYTF. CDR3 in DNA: TGTGCTAGTGGTTTGGGGACAGGGGCCGGCTACACCTTC.

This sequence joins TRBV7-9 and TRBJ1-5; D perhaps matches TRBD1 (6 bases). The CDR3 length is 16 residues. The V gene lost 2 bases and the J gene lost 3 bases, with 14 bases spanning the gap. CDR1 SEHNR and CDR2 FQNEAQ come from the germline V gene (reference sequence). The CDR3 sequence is CASSLFGGNSNQPQHF. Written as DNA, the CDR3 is TGTGCCAGCAGCTTATTCGGGGGCAATTCCAATCAGCCCCAGCATTTT.

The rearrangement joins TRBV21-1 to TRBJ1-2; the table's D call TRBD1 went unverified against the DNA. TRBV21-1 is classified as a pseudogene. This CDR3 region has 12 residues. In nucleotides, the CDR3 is TGTGCCAGCAGCCCGAGGACAAATGGCTACACCTTC. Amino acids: CASSPRTNGYTF.

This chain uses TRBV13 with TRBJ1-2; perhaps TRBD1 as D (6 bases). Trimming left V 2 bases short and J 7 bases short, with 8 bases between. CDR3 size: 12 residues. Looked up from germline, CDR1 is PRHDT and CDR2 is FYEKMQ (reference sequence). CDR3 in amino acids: CASSLRGVGYTF. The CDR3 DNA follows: TGTGCCAGCAGCTTAAGGGGGGTTGGCTACACCTTC. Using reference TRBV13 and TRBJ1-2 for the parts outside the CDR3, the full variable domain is AAGVIQSPRHLIKEKRETATLKCYPIPRHDTVYWYQQGPGQDPQFLISFYEKMQSDKGSIPDRFSAQQFSDYHSELNMSSLELGDSALYFCASSLRGVGYTFGSGTRLTVV.

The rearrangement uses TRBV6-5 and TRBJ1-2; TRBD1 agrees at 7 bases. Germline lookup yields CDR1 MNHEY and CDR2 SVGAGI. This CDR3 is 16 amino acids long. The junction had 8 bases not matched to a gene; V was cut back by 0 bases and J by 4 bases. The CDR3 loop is CASSYSRGPGFYGYTF. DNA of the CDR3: TGTGCCAGCAGTTACTCGAGGGGGCCCGGATTCTATGGCTACACCTTC.

The CDR3 reads CATSRVGGSSGNTIYF. Here the CDR3 DNA reads TGTGCCACCAGCAGGGTGGGCGGAAGCTCTGGAAACACCATATATTTT. The V gene is TRBV15, the J gene TRBJ1-3; D unresolved. The length of the CDR3 is 16 residues. Trimming stripped 3 bases from V and 0 bases from J, with 12 bases between. Germline CDR1 and CDR2: LNHNV and YYDKDF (reference sequence).